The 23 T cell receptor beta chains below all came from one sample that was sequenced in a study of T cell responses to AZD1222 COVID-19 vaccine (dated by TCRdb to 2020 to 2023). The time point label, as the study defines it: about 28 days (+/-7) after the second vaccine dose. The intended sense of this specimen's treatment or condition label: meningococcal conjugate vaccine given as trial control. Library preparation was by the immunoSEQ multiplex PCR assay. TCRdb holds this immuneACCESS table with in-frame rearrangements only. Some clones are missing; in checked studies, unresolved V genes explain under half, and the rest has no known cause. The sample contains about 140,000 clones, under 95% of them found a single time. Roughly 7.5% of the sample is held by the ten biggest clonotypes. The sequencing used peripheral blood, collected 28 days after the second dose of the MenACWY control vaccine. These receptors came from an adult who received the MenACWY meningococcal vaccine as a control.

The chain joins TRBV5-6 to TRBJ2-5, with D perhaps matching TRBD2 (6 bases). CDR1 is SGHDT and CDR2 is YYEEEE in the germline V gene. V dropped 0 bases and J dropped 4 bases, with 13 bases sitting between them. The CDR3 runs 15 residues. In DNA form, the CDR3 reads TGTGCCAGCAGCTTGGGTGGAGGGGCCGTAGAGACCCAGTACTTC. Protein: CASSLGGGAVETQYF. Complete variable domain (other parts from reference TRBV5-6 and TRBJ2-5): DAGVTQSPTHLIKTRGQQVTLRCSPKSGHDTVSWYQQALGQGPQFIFQYYEEEERQRGNFPDRFSGHQFPNYSSELNVNALLLGDSALYLCASSLGGGAVETQYFGPGTRLLVL.

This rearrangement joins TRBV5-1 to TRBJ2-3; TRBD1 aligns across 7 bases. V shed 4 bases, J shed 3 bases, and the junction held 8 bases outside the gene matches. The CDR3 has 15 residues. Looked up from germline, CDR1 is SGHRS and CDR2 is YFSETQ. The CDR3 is CASSDRQGLTDTQYF. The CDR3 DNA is TGCGCCAGCAGCGACAGACAGGGTCTTACAGATACGCAGTATTTT.

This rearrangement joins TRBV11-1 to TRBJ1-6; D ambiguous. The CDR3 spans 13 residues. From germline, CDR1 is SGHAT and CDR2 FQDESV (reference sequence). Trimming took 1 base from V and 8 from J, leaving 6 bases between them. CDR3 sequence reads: CASSLVVDSPLHF. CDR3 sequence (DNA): TGTGCCAGCAGCTTAGTCGTGGATTCACCCCTCCACTTT.

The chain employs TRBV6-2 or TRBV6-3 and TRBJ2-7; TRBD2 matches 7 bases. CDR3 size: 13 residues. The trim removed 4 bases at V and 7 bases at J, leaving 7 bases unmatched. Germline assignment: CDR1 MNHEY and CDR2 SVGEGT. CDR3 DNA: TGTGCCAGCAGTTCCGGGACTACGTGGGAGCAGTACTTC. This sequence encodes CASSSGTTWEQYF.

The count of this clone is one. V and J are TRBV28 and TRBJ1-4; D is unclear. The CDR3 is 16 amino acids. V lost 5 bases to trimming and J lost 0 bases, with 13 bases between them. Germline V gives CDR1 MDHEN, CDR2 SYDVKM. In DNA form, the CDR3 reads TGTGCCAGCAGTCGCCCCTACACCGCAACTAATGAAAAACTGTTTTTT. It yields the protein CASSRPYTATNEKLFF.

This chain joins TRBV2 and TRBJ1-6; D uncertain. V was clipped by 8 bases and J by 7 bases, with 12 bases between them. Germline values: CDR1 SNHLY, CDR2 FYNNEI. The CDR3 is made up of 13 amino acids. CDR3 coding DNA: TGTGCCAGCTCCAACGGGTGGAATTCACCCCTCCACTTT. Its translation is CASSNGWNSPLHF.

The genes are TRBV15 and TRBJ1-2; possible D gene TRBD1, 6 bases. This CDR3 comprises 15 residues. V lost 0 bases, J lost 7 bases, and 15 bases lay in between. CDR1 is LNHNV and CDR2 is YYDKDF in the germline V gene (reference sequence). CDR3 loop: CATSRDRAGEAGYTF. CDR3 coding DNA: TGTGCCACCAGCAGAGATAGGGCAGGGGAAGCTGGCTACACCTTC.

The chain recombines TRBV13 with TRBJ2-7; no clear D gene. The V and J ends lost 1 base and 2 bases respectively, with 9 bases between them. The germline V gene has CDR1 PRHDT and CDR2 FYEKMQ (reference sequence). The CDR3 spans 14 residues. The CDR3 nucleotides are TGTGCCAGCAGCTTAGCTCCGGCGACCTACGAGCAGTACTTC. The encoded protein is CASSLAPATYEQYF.

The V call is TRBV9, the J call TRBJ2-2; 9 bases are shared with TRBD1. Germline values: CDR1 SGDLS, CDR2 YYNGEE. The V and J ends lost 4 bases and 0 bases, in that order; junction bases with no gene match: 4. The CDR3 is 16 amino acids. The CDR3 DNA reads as TGTGCCAGCAGCCCAAGGACAGGGGCGAACACCGGGGAGCTGTTTTTT. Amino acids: CASSPRTGANTGELFF.

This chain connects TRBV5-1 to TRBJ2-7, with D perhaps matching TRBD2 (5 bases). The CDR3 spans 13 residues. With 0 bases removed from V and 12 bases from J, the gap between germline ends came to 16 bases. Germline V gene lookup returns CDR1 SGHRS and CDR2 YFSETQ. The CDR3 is CASSLGGLQSRYF. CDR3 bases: TGCGCCAGCAGCTTGGGAGGGCTCCAGTCCCGGTACTTC.

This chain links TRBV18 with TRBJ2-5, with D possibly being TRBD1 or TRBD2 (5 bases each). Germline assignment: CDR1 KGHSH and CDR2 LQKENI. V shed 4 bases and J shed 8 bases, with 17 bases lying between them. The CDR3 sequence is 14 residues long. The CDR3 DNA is TGTGCCAGCTCACTGACCAGGGACGGTATCACCCAGTACTTC. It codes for CASSLTRDGITQYF.

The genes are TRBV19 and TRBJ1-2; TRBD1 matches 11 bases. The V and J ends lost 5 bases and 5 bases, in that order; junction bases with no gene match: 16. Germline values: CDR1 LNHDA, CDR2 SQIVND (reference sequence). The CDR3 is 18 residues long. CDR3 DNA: TGTGCCAGTAGTCTTCAGCGGGCCCCGGGACAGGGGGGATATGGCTACACCTTC. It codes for CASSLQRAPGQGGYGYTF.

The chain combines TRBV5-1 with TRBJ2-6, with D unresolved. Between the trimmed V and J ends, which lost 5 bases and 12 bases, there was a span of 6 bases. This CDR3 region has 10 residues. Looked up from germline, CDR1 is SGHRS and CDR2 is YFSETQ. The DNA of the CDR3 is TGCGCCAGCAGATTTGCCGTCCTGACTTTC. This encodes CASRFAVLTF.

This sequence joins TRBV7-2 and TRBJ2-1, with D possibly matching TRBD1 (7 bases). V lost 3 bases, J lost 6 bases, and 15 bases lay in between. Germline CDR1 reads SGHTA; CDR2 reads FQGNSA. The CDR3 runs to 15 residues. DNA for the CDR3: TGTGCCAGCAGCTTTTCAGGGGGGTTGAGCAATGAGCAGTTCTTC. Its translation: CASSFSGGLSNEQFF.

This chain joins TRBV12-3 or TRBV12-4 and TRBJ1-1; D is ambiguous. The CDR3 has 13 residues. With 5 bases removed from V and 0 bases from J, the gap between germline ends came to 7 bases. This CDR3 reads CASSLRMNTEAFF. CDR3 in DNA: TGTGCCAGCAGTCTAAGGATGAACACTGAAGCTTTCTTT.

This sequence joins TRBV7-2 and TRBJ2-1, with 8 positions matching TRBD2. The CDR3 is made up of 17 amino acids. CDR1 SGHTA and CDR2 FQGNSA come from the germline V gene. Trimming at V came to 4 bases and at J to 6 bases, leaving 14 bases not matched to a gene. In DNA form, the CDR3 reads TGTGCCAGCAGCTCATCTTCTAGCGGGCGTCCGGGCAATGAGCAGTTCTTC. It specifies CASSSSSSGRPGNEQFF.

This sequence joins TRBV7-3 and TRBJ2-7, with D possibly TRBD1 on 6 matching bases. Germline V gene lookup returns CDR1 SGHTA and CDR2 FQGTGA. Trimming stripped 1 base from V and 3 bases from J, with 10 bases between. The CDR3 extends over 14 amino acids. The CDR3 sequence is CASSLNPGDYEQYF. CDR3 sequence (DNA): TGTGCCAGCAGCTTAAATCCAGGGGACTACGAGCAGTACTTC. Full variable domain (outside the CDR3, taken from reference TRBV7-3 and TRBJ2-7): GAGVSQTPSNKVTEKGKYVELRCDPISGHTALYWYRQSLGQGPEFLIYFQGTGAADDSGLPNDRFFAVRPEGSVSTLKIQRTERGDSAVYLCASSLNPGDYEQYFGPGTRLTVT.

The CDR3: CARNANSPLHF. The DNA for the CDR3 is TGTGCCAGGAACGCAAATTCACCCCTCCACTTT. The chain employs TRBV5-5 and TRBJ1-6, with unresolved D. CDR3 length: 11 amino acids. The ends were cut back, 8 bases at V and 7 bases at J, with 7 bases in the middle. Germline assignment: CDR1 SGHKS and CDR2 YYEKEE (reference sequence). Variable domain in full (rest from reference TRBV5-5 and TRBJ1-6): DAGVTQSPTHLIKTRGQQVTLRCSPISGHKSVSWYQQVLGQGPQFIFQYYEKEERGRGNFPDRFSARQFPNYSSELNVNALLLGDSALYLCARNANSPLHFGNGTRLTVT.

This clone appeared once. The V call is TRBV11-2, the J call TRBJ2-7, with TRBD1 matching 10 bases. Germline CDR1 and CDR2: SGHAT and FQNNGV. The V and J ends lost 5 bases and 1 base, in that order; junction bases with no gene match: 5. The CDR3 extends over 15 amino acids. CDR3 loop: CASSRGQGESYEQYF. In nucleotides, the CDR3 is TGTGCCAGCAGCAGAGGACAGGGGGAATCCTACGAGCAGTACTTC.

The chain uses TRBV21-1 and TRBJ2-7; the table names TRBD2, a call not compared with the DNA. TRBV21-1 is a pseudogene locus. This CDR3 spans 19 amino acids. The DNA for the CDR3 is TGTGCCAGCAGCATACTAGCGGGAGTTATTTGTGGGTGGTCCTACGAGCAGTACTTC. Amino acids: CASSILAGVICGWSYEQYF.

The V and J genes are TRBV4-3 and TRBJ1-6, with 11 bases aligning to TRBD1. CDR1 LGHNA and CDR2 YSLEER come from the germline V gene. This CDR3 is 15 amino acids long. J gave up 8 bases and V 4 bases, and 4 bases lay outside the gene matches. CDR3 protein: CASSRGQGAYSPLHF. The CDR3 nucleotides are TGCGCCAGCAGCCGCGGACAGGGGGCCTATTCACCCCTCCACTTT.

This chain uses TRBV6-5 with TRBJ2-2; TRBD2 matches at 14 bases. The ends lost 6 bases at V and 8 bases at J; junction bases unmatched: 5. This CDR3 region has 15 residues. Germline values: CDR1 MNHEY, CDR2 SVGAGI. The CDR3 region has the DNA TGTGCCAGCAGACGGACTAGCGGGAGGATTGGGGAGCTGTTTTTT. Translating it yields CASRRTSGRIGELFF.

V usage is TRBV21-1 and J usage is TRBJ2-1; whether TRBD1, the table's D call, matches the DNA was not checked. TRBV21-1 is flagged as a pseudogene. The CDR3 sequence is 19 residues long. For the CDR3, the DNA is TGTGCCAGCAGCAAAGGGTGGCGGCTTGGGACACCGGCCCACAATGAGCAGTTCTTC. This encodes CASSKGWRLGTPAHNEQFF.